Sequencing of this T cell receptor beta chain was carried out in a study of blood T cell repertoires in COVID-19. The repertoire was sequenced with immunoSEQ multiplex PCR; TCRdb's copy has only in-frame clones and lacks some. The repertoire holds roughly 430,000 clones, with around 90% as singletons. This clone has a single count. The germline V gene has CDR1 SEHNR and CDR2 FQNEAQ (reference sequence). The CDR3 runs to 12 residues. V lost 8 bases and J lost 6, with 13 bases in between. The TCR was taken from a woman in her forties with acute COVID-19. Sequences were obtained from PBMCs or T cells enriched from blood (not recorded which). The chain recombines TRBV7-9 with TRBJ1-2; D gene ambiguous. This chain's CDR3 is CASAGYMDGYTF. CDR3 DNA: TGTGCCAGCGCGGGGTACATGGATGGCTACACCTTC.